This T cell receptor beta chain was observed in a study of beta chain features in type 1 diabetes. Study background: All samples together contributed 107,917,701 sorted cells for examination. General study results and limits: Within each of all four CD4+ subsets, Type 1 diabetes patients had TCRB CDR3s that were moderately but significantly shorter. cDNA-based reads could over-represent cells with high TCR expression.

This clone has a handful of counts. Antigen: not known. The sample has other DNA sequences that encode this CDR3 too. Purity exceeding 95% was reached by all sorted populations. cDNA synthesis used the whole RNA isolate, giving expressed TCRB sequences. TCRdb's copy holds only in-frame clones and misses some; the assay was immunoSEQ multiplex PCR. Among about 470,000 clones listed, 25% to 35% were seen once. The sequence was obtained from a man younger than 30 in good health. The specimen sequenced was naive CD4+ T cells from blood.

CDR3 in DNA: TGTGCCAGCAGCTCCCGGGACGAGCAGTACTTC. This encodes CASSSRDEQYF. V and J are TRBV7-9 and TRBJ2-7; no firm D call. The CDR3 spans 11 residues. CDR1 SEHNR and CDR2 FQNEAQ come from the germline V gene (reference sequence). V lost 4 bases, J lost 5 bases, and 6 bases lay in between.